This is a list of T cell receptor beta chains from one sample in a study of Graves' ophthalmopathy and Graves' hyperthyroidism. TCRdb processed the multiplex PCR reads anew with MiXCR; each CDR3 protein has one entry. The sample has around 1.1 million distinct CDR3 sequences, roughly 35% seen once. The sample consisted of peripheral blood or thyroid tissue (not recorded which). These receptors all come from an adult man with Graves' hyperthyroidism. CDR3s include the opening cysteine and the closing phenylalanine or tryptophan. Each record gives: J gene, V gene, D gene, clone size, CDR3 protein, CDR3 DNA. The D gene is left open where the match is weak. Rows give clone size only sometimes, using once, few, many, or a class for an expanded clone.

j_gene: TRBJ2-7; v_gene: TRBV25-1; d_gene: TRBD1; abundance: NA; CDR3aa: CASSERVWTGTYEQYF; CDR3nt: TGTGCCAGCAGTGAACGGGTTTGGACAGGCACCTACGAGCAGTACTTC
j_gene: TRBJ1-5; v_gene: TRBV12-3/TRBV12-4; d_gene: NA; abundance: NA; CDR3aa: CASSLRRGTEQPQHF; CDR3nt: TGTGCCAGCAGCCTCCGCAGGGGTACGGAGCAGCCCCAGCATTTT
j_gene: TRBJ1-1; v_gene: TRBV10-3; d_gene: TRBD1; abundance: NA; CDR3aa: CASARDRESSEAFF; CDR3nt: TGTGCCAGCGCCAGGGACAGGGAATCATCTGAAGCTTTCTTT
j_gene: TRBJ2-5; v_gene: TRBV7-2; d_gene: TRBD2; abundance: many; CDR3aa: CASSFGGGGETQYF; CDR3nt: TGTGCCAGCAGCTTTGGCGGGGGGGGGGAGACCCAGTACTTC
j_gene: TRBJ1-4; v_gene: TRBV29-1; d_gene: TRBD1; abundance: few; CDR3aa: CSVATGTGFEKLFF; CDR3nt: TGCAGCGTAGCCACTGGGACAGGGTTTGAAAAACTGTTTTTT
j_gene: TRBJ2-7; v_gene: TRBV6-5; d_gene: NA; abundance: few; CDR3aa: CASSQRENSYEQYF; CDR3nt: TGTGCCAGCAGCCAACGGGAGAACTCCTACGAGCAGTACTTC
j_gene: TRBJ2-7; v_gene: TRBV7-8; d_gene: TRBD2; abundance: many; CDR3aa: CASSLGLGRNEQYF; CDR3nt: TGTGCCAGCAGCTTAGGTCTCGGGAGGAACGAGCAGTACTTC
j_gene: TRBJ1-5; v_gene: TRBV19; d_gene: TRBD1; abundance: many; CDR3aa: CASSADRARNQPQHF; CDR3nt: TGTGCCAGTAGTGCGGACAGGGCACGCAATCAGCCCCAGCATTTT
j_gene: TRBJ1-1; v_gene: TRBV7-2; d_gene: TRBD1; abundance: NA; CDR3aa: CASRTGTGAEAFF; CDR3nt: TGTGCCAGCAGGACGGGGACAGGGGCCGAAGCTTTCTTT
j_gene: TRBJ2-7; v_gene: TRBV25-1; d_gene: TRBD2; abundance: NA; CDR3aa: CASHGLVPYEQYF; CDR3nt: TGTGCCAGCCACGGACTAGTTCCCTACGAGCAGTACTTC
j_gene: TRBJ2-1; v_gene: TRBV25-1; d_gene: NA; abundance: NA; CDR3aa: CASAKGGYNEQFF; CDR3nt: TGTGCCAGCGCGAAAGGGGGCTACAATGAGCAGTTCTTC
j_gene: TRBJ2-5; v_gene: TRBV12-3/TRBV12-4; d_gene: NA; abundance: few; CDR3aa: CASSLIASVGETQYF; CDR3nt: TGTGCCAGCAGTTTAATTGCGTCTGTAGGCGAGACCCAGTACTTC
j_gene: TRBJ2-7; v_gene: TRBV5-4; d_gene: TRBD1; abundance: few; CDR3aa: CASSLTGGEDEQYF; CDR3nt: TGTGCCAGCAGCTTGACAGGGGGCGAGGACGAGCAGTACTTC
j_gene: TRBJ2-7; v_gene: TRBV7-7; d_gene: TRBD1; abundance: NA; CDR3aa: CASAPRGTNSYEQYF; CDR3nt: TGTGCCAGCGCCCCCAGGGGGACCAATTCCTACGAGCAGTACTTC
j_gene: TRBJ2-2; v_gene: TRBV14; d_gene: TRBD2; abundance: NA; CDR3aa: CASSLEVPGTSIYTGELFF; CDR3nt: TGTGCCAGCAGCCTAGAGGTTCCCGGGACTAGCATATATACCGGGGAGCTGTTTTTT
j_gene: TRBJ2-7; v_gene: TRBV5-1; d_gene: NA; abundance: many; CDR3aa: CASSSAGDEQYF; CDR3nt: TGCGCCAGCAGCTCCGCAGGGGACGAGCAGTACTTC
j_gene: TRBJ1-5; v_gene: TRBV20-1; d_gene: TRBD1; abundance: few; CDR3aa: CSARTRGNSNQPQHF; CDR3nt: TGCAGTGCTAGAACCAGGGGGAACAGCAATCAGCCCCAGCATTTT
j_gene: TRBJ1-2; v_gene: TRBV7-2; d_gene: NA; abundance: many; CDR3aa: CASSLSGGASGYTF; CDR3nt: TGTGCCAGCAGCCTATCGGGGGGCGCGAGTGGCTACACCTTC
j_gene: TRBJ1-1; v_gene: TRBV7-2; d_gene: NA; abundance: NA; CDR3aa: CASSPRGLSLNTEAFF; CDR3nt: TGTGCCAGCAGTCCCCGGGGGCTCTCTTTGAACACTGAAGCTTTCTTT
j_gene: TRBJ2-1; v_gene: TRBV7-9; d_gene: TRBD2; abundance: NA; CDR3aa: CASSPPGGSSYNEQFF; CDR3nt: TGTGCCAGCAGCCCCCCGGGGGGGAGCTCCTACAATGAGCAGTTCTTC
j_gene: TRBJ2-1; v_gene: TRBV29-1; d_gene: NA; abundance: NA; CDR3aa: CSVFFEDNEQFF; CDR3nt: TGCAGCGTCTTCTTTGAGGACAATGAGCAGTTCTTC
j_gene: TRBJ2-7; v_gene: TRBV5-1; d_gene: TRBD1; abundance: many; CDR3aa: CASSLGTASSYEQYF; CDR3nt: TGCGCCAGCAGCTTAGGGACAGCCAGCTCCTACGAGCAGTACTTC
j_gene: TRBJ2-7; v_gene: TRBV29-1; d_gene: NA; abundance: NA; CDR3aa: CSVGGTGLVYEQYF; CDR3nt: TGCAGCGTTGGGGGAACAGGGTTGGTCTACGAGCAGTACTTC
j_gene: TRBJ2-7; v_gene: TRBV5-6; d_gene: NA; abundance: NA; CDR3aa: CASSSARGWSYEQYF; CDR3nt: TGTGCCAGCAGCTCTGCCCGAGGGTGGTCCTACGAGCAGTACTTC
j_gene: TRBJ2-7; v_gene: TRBV9; d_gene: NA; abundance: NA; CDR3aa: CASSQVVAGPYEQYF; CDR3nt: TGTGCCAGCAGCCAAGTCGTCGCAGGGCCCTACGAGCAGTACTTC
j_gene: TRBJ1-1; v_gene: TRBV15; d_gene: NA; abundance: NA; CDR3aa: CATSPPPGGGNTEAFF; CDR3nt: TGTGCCACCAGCCCTCCACCCGGGGGAGGGAACACTGAAGCTTTCTTT
j_gene: TRBJ2-5; v_gene: TRBV20-1; d_gene: TRBD2; abundance: few; CDR3aa: CSARSGGRETQYF; CDR3nt: TGCAGTGCTAGATCGGGGGGTAGGGAGACCCAGTACTTC
j_gene: TRBJ1-2; v_gene: TRBV6-5; d_gene: NA; abundance: many; CDR3aa: CASRNRGARGYTF; CDR3nt: TGTGCCAGCCGGAATCGGGGGGCGAGGGGCTACACCTTC
j_gene: TRBJ1-2; v_gene: TRBV11-2; d_gene: NA; abundance: NA; CDR3aa: CASSLDGAFGYGYTF; CDR3nt: TGTGCCAGCAGCTTAGATGGGGCCTTTGGTTATGGCTACACCTTC
j_gene: TRBJ2-5; v_gene: TRBV19; d_gene: TRBD1; abundance: NA; CDR3aa: CASSSTGQGTQYF; CDR3nt: TGTGCCAGCAGCTCTACGGGACAGGGGACCCAGTACTTC
j_gene: TRBJ2-7; v_gene: TRBV9; d_gene: TRBD1; abundance: many; CDR3aa: CASSLTGGLDEQYF; CDR3nt: TGTGCCAGCAGCCTTACAGGGGGCTTAGACGAGCAGTACTTC
j_gene: TRBJ2-1; v_gene: TRBV2; d_gene: NA; abundance: few; CDR3aa: CASTKDSQDYNEQFF; CDR3nt: TGTGCCAGCACTAAGGACAGTCAGGATTACAATGAGCAGTTCTTC
j_gene: TRBJ2-3; v_gene: TRBV7-2; d_gene: NA; abundance: NA; CDR3aa: CASSLAGATQYF; CDR3nt: TGTGCCAGCAGCTTAGCGGGAGCTACGCAGTATTTT
j_gene: TRBJ1-2; v_gene: TRBV7-6; d_gene: NA; abundance: few; CDR3aa: CASSLVVGSTTNYGYTF; CDR3nt: TGTGCCAGCAGCTTAGTGGTGGGGTCCACAACTAACTATGGCTACACCTTC
j_gene: TRBJ1-5; v_gene: TRBV25-1; d_gene: NA; abundance: few; CDR3aa: CASSASRGGGSNQPQHF; CDR3nt: TGTGCCAGCAGTGCTAGCCGGGGAGGTGGGAGTAATCAGCCCCAGCATTTT
j_gene: TRBJ1-6; v_gene: TRBV15; d_gene: TRBD1; abundance: NA; CDR3aa: CATSTRTGGLSPLHF; CDR3nt: TGTGCCACCAGCACTAGGACAGGGGGACTTTCACCCCTCCACTTT
j_gene: TRBJ2-7; v_gene: TRBV10-3; d_gene: NA; abundance: many; CDR3aa: CAIGAGAYEQYF; CDR3nt: TGTGCCATCGGTGCAGGGGCCTACGAGCAGTACTTC
j_gene: TRBJ1-1; v_gene: TRBV29-1; d_gene: TRBD1; abundance: once; CDR3aa: CSVAVDRVENTEAFF; CDR3nt: TGCAGCGTTGCAGTCGACAGGGTTGAGAACACTGAAGCTTTCTTT
j_gene: TRBJ1-2; v_gene: TRBV10-2; d_gene: NA; abundance: NA; CDR3aa: CASSYDRYATGYTF; CDR3nt: TGTGCCAGCAGTTACGACAGATATGCGACTGGCTACACCTTC
j_gene: TRBJ2-5; v_gene: TRBV5-5; d_gene: TRBD2; abundance: NA; CDR3aa: CASSLDPPRGLAGWEETQYF; CDR3nt: TGTGCCAGCAGCTTAGATCCCCCGAGGGGACTAGCGGGATGGGAAGAGACCCAGTACTTC